The source of this T cell receptor (beta chain) is a study of shared clonotypes between healthy human individuals. Every donor, a Caucasian adult, lived in Nashville, Tennessee. Negatively enriched CD4+ T cells were divided by CD45RA into naive and memory. Deep level was the assay's run setting. The data were produced by immunoSEQ multiplex PCR, yet TCRdb's version contains in-frame clones alone and is incomplete. Of about 1 million clones in the sample, about 75% are singletons; the top ten hold 1.4%. The CDR3 runs to 15 residues. With 4 bases removed from V and 1 base from J, the gap between germline ends came to 9 bases. The germline V gene has CDR1 SGHDT and CDR2 YYEEEE.

The sequence was obtained from a man between 18 and 35 years old in good health. The sequencing input was memory CD4+ T cells sorted from blood. Sample subset: CD45RA-negative fraction. V is TRBV5-6 and J is TRBJ2-6, with D hard to call. The CDR3 sequence: CASSPPRSGANVLTF. Here the CDR3 DNA reads TGTGCCAGCAGCCCCCCGAGGTCTGGGGCCAACGTCCTGACTTTC.